This T cell receptor (beta chain) comes out of a study of blood T cell repertoires in COVID-19. Study as a whole: Donors in the United States, Italy and Spain gave samples during acute or convalescent COVID-19. The analysed material was cDNA or gDNA that came from T cells, B-cell-depleted T cells, or PBMCs.

The V and J ends lost 7 bases and 2 bases respectively, with 20 bases between them. The CDR3 loop spans 16 amino acids. In germline, CDR1 is SGHAT, CDR2 FQDESV (reference sequence). Repertoires were generated with immunoSEQ multiplex PCR, while TCRdb's copy carries only in-frame clones and drops some. Of 350,000 to 400,000 clones listed, 89% are singletons. The J gene is TRBJ1-1, the V gene TRBV11-1; a possible D gene is TRBD1 (5 bases). The source is a woman aged 25 to 39 with COVID-19, enrolled during active disease. The sequencing sample was made of peripheral blood. The CDR3 nucleotides are TGTGCCAGCACCCCCCGGGGGATGAGGCTCAACACTGAAGCTTTCTTT. It is translated as CASTPRGMRLNTEAFF. Together with reference TRBV11-1 and TRBJ1-1, the CDR3 gives the full variable domain: EAEVAQSPRYKITEKSQAVAFWCDPISGHATLYWYRQILGQGPELLVQFQDESVVDDSQLPKDRFSAERLKGVDSTLKIQPAELGDSAMYLCASTPRGMRLNTEAFFGQGTRLTVV.